Shown below are 10 T cell receptor beta chains from a single sample sequenced in a study of CD8 T cells in ankylosing spondylitis. MiXCR, run by TCRdb on the 5' RACE reads, gives a single entry per CDR3 protein. The sample shows around 100,000 distinct CDR3 sequences, about 24% of them seen only once. Sequenced: synovial fluid, either unsorted or a sorted T cell fraction (not recorded which). The receptors come from a male donor with ankylosing spondylitis.

This sequence joins TRBV3-1 and TRBJ2-7, with a weak D call TRBD1 (6 bases). Germline assignment: CDR1 LGHDT and CDR2 YNNKEL (reference sequence). This CDR3 has 14 amino acids. The V gene lost 3 bases and the J gene lost 1 base, with 10 bases spanning the gap. The CDR3 here is CASSHSTGSYEQYF. Written as DNA, the CDR3 is TGTGCCAGCAGCCATTCGACAGGTTCCTACGAGCAGTACTTC.

The table lists this clonotype with a few counts. In DNA form, the CDR3 reads TGTGCCAGCAGCTTGAATTTCTTCAATGAGCAGTTCTTC. Amino acids: CASSLNFFNEQFF. This sequence joins TRBV5-4 and TRBJ2-1; no definite D call. Germline V lookup: CDR1 SGHNT, CDR2 YYREEE (reference sequence). V lost 1 base and J lost 6, with 8 bases in between. The CDR3 length is 13 residues.

This clonotype was counted a few times. The V and J genes are TRBV4-2 and TRBJ2-1; 9 nucleotides agree with TRBD1. This CDR3 has 14 residues. Germline V CDR1 and CDR2: LGHNA, YNFKEQ. The V segment lost 0 bases and the J segment 16 bases; nucleotides outside the gene matches: 10. CDR3 amino acids: CASSQEQGAASVFF. CDR3 DNA sequence: TGTGCCAGCAGCCAAGAACAGGGGGCGGCTAGCGTATTCTTC.

The rearrangement joins TRBV7-2 to TRBJ2-1; TRBD2 agrees at 7 bases. The CDR3 spans 15 residues. Germline loops: CDR1 SGHTA, CDR2 FQGNSA. J gave up 0 bases and V 9 bases, and 8 bases lay outside the gene matches. The CDR3 sequence is CASGGSPSSYNEQFF. The CDR3 bases are TGTGCCAGTGGCGGGAGCCCCAGCTCCTACAATGAGCAGTTCTTC.

The chain is built from TRBV12-3 or TRBV12-4 and TRBJ1-6, with D tentatively TRBD1 (5 bases). The CDR3 sequence is 15 residues long. V was trimmed by 1 base and J by 8 bases, leaving 12 bases between them. CDR3 sequence: CASSLGGGEHSPLHF. DNA for the CDR3: TGTGCCAGCAGTTTAGGGGGAGGGGAGCATTCACCCCTCCACTTT.

V usage is TRBV7-6 and J usage is TRBJ1-5; the D is unclear. In germline, CDR1 is SGHVS, CDR2 FNYEAQ. V was cut by 5 bases and J by 7 bases, with 12 bases left in between. CDR3 length: 13 amino acids. The CDR3 here is CASSLLLGQPQHF. In nucleotides, the CDR3 is TGTGCCAGCAGCCTCCTTTTGGGACAGCCCCAGCATTTT.

This clonotype was counted at least ten times. The V and J genes are TRBV11-3 and TRBJ2-5, with 7 bases fitting TRBD1. The V gene end was trimmed by 4 bases and the J gene end by 10 bases; junction bases not matched to a gene: 15. The CDR3 sequence is 15 residues long. Germline values: CDR1 SGHNT, CDR2 YENEEA. CDR3 in amino acids: CASSWGTAGLEGQYF. CDR3 DNA sequence: TGTGCCAGCAGCTGGGGGACAGCAGGGCTTGAGGGCCAGTACTTC.

This clonotype turned up a few times. The chain has TRBV11-2 and TRBJ2-7; perhaps TRBD2 as D (5 bases). V lost 3 bases, J lost 0 bases, and 18 bases lay in between. Looked up from germline, CDR1 is SGHAT and CDR2 is FQNNGV. This CDR3 contains 17 residues. The CDR3 here is CASSFLSDGLSSYEQYF. The DNA of the CDR3 is TGTGCCAGCAGCTTCTTATCGGACGGACTTAGCTCCTACGAGCAGTACTTC.

V usage is TRBV9 and J usage is TRBJ2-5; 7 positions agree with TRBD2. CDR3 length: 14 residues. With V trimmed by 4 bases and J by 1 base, 4 bases remained unmatched. In germline, CDR1 is SGDLS, CDR2 YYNGEE. The CDR3 DNA reads as TGTGCCAGCAGCCTTTCTAGCGGCCAAGAGACCCAGTACTTC. Translating it yields CASSLSSGQETQYF.

This clonotype appeared a few times. The chain recombines TRBV12-3 or TRBV12-4 with TRBJ2-1, with 13 bases identical to TRBD2. Germline trimming cut 6 bases from V and 7 bases from J; bases unmatched to any gene: 9. The CDR3 totals 16 residues. Here the CDR3 DNA reads TGTGCCAGCAGATCCCCCGGGACTAGCGGGAATAATGAGCAGTTCTTC. This sequence encodes CASRSPGTSGNNEQFF.